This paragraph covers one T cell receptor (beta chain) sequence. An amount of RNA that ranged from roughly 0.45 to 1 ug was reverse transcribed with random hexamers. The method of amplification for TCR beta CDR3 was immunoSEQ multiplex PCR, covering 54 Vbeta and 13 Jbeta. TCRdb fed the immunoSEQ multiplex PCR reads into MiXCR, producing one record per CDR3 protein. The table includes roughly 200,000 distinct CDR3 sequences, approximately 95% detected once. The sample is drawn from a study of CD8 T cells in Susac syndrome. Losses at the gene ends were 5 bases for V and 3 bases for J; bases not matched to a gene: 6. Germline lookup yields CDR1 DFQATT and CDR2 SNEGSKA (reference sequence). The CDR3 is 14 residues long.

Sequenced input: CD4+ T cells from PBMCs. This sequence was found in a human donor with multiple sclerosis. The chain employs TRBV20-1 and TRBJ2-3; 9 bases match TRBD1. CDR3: CSAETGQGTDTQYF. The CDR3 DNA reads TGCAGTGCTGAGACTGGACAGGGGACAGATACGCAGTATTTT.